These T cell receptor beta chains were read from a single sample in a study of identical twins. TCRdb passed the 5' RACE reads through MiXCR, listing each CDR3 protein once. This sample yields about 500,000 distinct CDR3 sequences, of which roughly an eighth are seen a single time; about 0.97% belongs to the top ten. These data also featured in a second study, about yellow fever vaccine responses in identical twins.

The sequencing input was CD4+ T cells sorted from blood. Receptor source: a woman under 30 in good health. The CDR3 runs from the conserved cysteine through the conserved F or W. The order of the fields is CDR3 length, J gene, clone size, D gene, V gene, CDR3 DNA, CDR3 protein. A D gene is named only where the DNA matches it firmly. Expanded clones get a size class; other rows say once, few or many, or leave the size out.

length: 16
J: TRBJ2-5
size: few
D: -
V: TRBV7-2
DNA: TGTGCCAGCAGCCTCTCCGGGACGACGCTTGGAGAGACCCAGTACTTC
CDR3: CASSLSGTTLGETQYF

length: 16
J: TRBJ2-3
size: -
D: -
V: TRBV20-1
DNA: TGCAGTGCTAGAGATCCTCGGGTTAGCGGATCAGATACGCAGTATTTT
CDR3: CSARDPRVSGSDTQYF

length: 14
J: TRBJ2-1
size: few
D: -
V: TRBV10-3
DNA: TGTGCCATCCAGGGGGAGGGGGCTTTAGATGAGCAGTTCTTC
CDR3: CAIQGEGALDEQFF

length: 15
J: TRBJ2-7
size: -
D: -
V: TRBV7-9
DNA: TGTGCCAGCAGCTTATCGTCAGGAGGTATCGACGAGCAGTACTTC
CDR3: CASSLSSGGIDEQYF

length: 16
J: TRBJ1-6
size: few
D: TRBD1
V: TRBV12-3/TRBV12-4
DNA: TGTGCCAGCAGACGCCGCGGACAGGGATATAATTCACCCCTCCACTTT
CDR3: CASRRRGQGYNSPLHF

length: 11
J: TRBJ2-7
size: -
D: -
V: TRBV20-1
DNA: TGCAGTGCTTCCATGGGGGACGAGCAGTACTTC
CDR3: CSASMGDEQYF

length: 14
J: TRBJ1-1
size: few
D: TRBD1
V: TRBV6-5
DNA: TGTGCCAGCAGTTACTCAGGGGACAGGACCGAAGCTTTCTTT
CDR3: CASSYSGDRTEAFF

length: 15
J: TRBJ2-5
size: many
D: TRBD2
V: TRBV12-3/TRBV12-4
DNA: TGTGCCAGCAGTTTAGGTGGAAGCGGGAAGGAGACCCAGTACTTC
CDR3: CASSLGGSGKETQYF

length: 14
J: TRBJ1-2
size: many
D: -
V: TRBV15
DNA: TGTGCCACCAGCAGAGCGGTAGGCAGGGATGGCTACACCTTC
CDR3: CATSRAVGRDGYTF

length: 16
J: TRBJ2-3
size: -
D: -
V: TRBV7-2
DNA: TGTGCCAGCAGCTTAGGGCGTGGGGCTCGCACAGATACGCAGTATTTT
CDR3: CASSLGRGARTDTQYF

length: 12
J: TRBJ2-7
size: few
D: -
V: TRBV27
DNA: TGTGCCACCAGGAGGGATTCCTACGAGCAGTACTTC
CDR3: CATRRDSYEQYF

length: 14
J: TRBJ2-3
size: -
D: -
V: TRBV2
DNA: TGTGCCAGCAGGGCGAACGACGCCACAGATACGCAGTATTTT
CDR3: CASRANDATDTQYF

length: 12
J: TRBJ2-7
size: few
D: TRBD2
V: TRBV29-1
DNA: TGCAGCGCCGGGAGGCCCCCCTACGAGCAGTACTTC
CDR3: CSAGRPPYEQYF

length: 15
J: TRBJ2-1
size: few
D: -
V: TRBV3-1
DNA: TGTGCCAGCAGCCAAGGACGGACGTCCTACAATGAGCAGTTCTTC
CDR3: CASSQGRTSYNEQFF

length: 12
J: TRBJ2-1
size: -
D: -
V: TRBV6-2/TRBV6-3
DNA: TGTGCCAGCAGAACACGGCCGGAGGAGCAGTTCTTC
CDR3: CASRTRPEEQFF

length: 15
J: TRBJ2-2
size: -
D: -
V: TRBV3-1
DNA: TGTGCCAGCAGCTGGGGCCCAACGAACACCGGGGAGCTGTTTTTT
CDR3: CASSWGPTNTGELFF

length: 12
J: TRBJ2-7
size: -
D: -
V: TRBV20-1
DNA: TGCAGTGCCGACGGGCAGGGGAGCGAGCAGTACTTC
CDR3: CSADGQGSEQYF

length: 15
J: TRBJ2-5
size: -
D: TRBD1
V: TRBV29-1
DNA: TGCAGCGCCGTCGGACAACGGGACAGACAAGAGACCCAGTACTTC
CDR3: CSAVGQRDRQETQYF

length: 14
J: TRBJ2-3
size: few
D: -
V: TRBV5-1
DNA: TGCGCCAGCAGCCGGGGAGGCCCGGGAGATACGCAGTATTTT
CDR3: CASSRGGPGDTQYF

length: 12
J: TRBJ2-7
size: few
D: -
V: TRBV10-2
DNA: TGCGCCAGCAGTGACTTATCCTACGAGCAGTACTTC
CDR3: CASSDLSYEQYF

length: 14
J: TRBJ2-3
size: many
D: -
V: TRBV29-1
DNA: TGCAGCTCTACGGGGTCCGGGAGCACAGATACGCAGTATTTT
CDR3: CSSTGSGSTDTQYF

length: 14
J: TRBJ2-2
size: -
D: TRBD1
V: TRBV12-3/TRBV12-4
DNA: TGTGCCAGCAGGGCGACAGGGTCAAACGGGGAGCTGTTTTTT
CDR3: CASRATGSNGELFF

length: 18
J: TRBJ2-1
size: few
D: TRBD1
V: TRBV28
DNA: TGTGCCAGCAGTTCCCGACAGGGCCCCGGACCCATTCGCAATGAGCAGTTCTTC
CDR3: CASSSRQGPGPIRNEQFF

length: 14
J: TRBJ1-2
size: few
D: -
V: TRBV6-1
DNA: TGTGCCAGCATATCCGGGACTGGTGCGGGTGGCTACACCTTC
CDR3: CASISGTGAGGYTF

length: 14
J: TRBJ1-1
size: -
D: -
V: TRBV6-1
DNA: TGTGCCAGCAGTGGAGGGGGTAGTGGCACTGAAGCTTTCTTT
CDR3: CASSGGGSGTEAFF

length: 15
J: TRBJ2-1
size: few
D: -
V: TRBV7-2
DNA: TGTGCCAGCAGCTTTCGGCAGGGCGGCTACAATGAGCAGTTCTTC
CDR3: CASSFRQGGYNEQFF

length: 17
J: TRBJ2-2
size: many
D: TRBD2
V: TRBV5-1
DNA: TGCGCCAGCAGCTTGAGGGTTCTTGCGGGAGTTCCCGGGGAGCTGTTTTTT
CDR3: CASSLRVLAGVPGELFF

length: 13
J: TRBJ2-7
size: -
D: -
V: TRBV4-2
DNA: TGTGCCAGCAGCCCCCCCAGGGGCAACGAGCAGTACTTC
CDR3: CASSPPRGNEQYF

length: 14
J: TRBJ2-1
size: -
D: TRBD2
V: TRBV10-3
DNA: TGTGCCATCGAGGCGGGACTAGCTGGCAATGAGCAGTTCTTC
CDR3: CAIEAGLAGNEQFF

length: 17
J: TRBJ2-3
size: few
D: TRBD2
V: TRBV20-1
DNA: TGCAGTGCTAGAGACCCGGGACTAGCGGGGGGAGCAGATACGCAGTATTTT
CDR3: CSARDPGLAGGADTQYF

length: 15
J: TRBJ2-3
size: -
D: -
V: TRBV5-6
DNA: TGTGCCAGCAGTTTACCAGGATCTCGGGCAGATACGCAGTATTTT
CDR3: CASSLPGSRADTQYF

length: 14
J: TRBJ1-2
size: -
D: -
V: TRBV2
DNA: TGTGCCAGCAGTGATTCTCAGGGAGGGTTTGGCTACACCTTC
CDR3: CASSDSQGGFGYTF

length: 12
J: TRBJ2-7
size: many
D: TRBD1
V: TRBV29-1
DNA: TGCAGCGTAACAGGGGGTTCCGACGAGCAGTACTTC
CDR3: CSVTGGSDEQYF

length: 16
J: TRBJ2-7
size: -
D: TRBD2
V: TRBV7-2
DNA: TGTGCCAGCAGCTTAGCGCATAGCGGGGGGGCGTACGAGCAGTACTTC
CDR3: CASSLAHSGGAYEQYF

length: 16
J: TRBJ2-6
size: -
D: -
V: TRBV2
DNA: TGTGCCAGCAGTCGTAGCCTAGACTCTGGGGCCAACGTCCTGACTTTC
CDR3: CASSRSLDSGANVLTF

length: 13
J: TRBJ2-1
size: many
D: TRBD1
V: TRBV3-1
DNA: TGTGCCAGCAGATTAACAGGGGGCGATGAGCAGTTCTTC
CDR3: CASRLTGGDEQFF

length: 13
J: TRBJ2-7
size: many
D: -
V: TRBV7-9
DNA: TGTGCCAGCAGCTCCCTATCCGGGGGAGAGCAGTACTTC
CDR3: CASSSLSGGEQYF

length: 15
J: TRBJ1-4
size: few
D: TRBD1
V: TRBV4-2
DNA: TGTGCCAGCAGCCAAGATAGGACAGGTGATGAAAAACTGTTTTTT
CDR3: CASSQDRTGDEKLFF

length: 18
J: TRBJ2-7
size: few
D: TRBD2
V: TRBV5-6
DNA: TGTGCCAGCAGCTTGGGGTCCCGGAGCGGGACCCTTTCCTACGAGCAGTACTTC
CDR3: CASSLGSRSGTLSYEQYF

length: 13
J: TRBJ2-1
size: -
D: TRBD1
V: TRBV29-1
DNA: TGCAGCGTCGAGGGGGCAGGTGGCTATGAGCAGTTCTTC
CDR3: CSVEGAGGYEQFF

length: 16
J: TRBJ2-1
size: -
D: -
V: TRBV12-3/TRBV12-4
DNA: TGTGCCAGCAGCGATGCCGGGACCCTGAGGGGCAATGAGCAGTTCTTC
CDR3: CASSDAGTLRGNEQFF

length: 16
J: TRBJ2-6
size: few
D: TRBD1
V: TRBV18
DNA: TGTGCCAGCTCACCGGACAGGCCCTCTGGGGCCAACGTCCTGACTTTC
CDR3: CASSPDRPSGANVLTF

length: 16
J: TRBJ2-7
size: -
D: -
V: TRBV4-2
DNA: TGTGCCAGCAGCCAAGACGGATTCAGGGGTATCAACGAGCAGTACTTC
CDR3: CASSQDGFRGINEQYF

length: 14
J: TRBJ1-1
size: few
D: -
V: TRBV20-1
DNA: TGCAGTGCTAGGGGGACGGGGGGCAGGACTGAAGCTTTCTTT
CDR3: CSARGTGGRTEAFF

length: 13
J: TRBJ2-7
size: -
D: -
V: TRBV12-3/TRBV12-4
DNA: TGTGCCAGCACAGGGCGCCCGGGCCTGAGGAGATACTTC
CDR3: CASTGRPGLRRYF

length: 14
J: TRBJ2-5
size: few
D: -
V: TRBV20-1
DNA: TGCAGTGCTTCTAGGCGGGGTTATGGGGAGACCCAGTACTTC
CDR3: CSASRRGYGETQYF

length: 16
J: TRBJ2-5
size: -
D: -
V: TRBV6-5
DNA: TGTGCCAGCAGTTACTCGAGCGGAGGGGGAGGGGAGACCCAGTACTTC
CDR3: CASSYSSGGGGETQYF

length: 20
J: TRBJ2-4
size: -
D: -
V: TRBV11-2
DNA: TGTGCCAGCAGGGACTGGGGGGGCCCTTCCTACCTCCCAGCCAAAAACATTCAGTACTTC
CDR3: CASRDWGGPSYLPAKNIQYF

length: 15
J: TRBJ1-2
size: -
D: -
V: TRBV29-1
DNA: TGCAGCGTTGAAGATCGAGGTCGGCCCCTGAATGGCTACACCTTC
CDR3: CSVEDRGRPLNGYTF

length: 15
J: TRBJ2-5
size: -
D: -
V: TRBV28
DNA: TGTGCCAGCAGTTTATCTCCAGGGCTATCGGAGACCCAGTACTTC
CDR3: CASSLSPGLSETQYF

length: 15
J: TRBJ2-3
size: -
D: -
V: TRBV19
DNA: TGTGCCAGTAGTACCACGGGACACCCCACAGATACGCAGTATTTT
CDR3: CASSTTGHPTDTQYF